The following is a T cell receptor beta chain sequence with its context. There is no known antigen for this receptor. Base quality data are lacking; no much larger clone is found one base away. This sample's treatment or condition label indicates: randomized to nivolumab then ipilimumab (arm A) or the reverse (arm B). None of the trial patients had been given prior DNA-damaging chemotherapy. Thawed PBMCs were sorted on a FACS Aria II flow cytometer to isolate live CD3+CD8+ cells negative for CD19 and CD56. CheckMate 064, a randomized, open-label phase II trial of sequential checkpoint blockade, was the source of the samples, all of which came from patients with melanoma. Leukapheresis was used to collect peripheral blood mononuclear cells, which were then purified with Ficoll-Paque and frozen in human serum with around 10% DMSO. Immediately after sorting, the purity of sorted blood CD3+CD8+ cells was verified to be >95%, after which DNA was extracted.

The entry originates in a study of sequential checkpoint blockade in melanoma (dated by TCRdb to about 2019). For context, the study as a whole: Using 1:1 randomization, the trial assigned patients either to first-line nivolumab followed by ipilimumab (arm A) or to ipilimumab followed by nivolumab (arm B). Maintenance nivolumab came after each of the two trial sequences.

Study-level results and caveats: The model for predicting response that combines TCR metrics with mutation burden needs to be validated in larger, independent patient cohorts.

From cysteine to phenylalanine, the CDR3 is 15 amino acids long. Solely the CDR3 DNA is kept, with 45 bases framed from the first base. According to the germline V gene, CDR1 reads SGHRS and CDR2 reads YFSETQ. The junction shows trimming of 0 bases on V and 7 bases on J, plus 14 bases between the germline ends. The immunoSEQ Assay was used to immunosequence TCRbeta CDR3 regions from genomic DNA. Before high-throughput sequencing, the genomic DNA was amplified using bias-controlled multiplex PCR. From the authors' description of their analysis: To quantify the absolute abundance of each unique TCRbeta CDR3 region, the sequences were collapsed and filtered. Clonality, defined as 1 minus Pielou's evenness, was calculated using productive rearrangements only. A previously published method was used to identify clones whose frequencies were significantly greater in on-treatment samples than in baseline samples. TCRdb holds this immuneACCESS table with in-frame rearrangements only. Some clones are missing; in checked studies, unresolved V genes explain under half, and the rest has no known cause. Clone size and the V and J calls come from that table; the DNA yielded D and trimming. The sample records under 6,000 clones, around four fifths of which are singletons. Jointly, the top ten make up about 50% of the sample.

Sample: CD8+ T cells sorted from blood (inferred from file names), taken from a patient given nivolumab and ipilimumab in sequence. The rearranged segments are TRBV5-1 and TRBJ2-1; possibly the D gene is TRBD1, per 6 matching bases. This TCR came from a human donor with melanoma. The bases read TGCGCCAGCAGCTTGGATCCAGGGGCCGGGAATGAGCAGTTCTTC. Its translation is CASSLDPGAGNEQFF.